Below are 27 T cell receptor beta chains sequenced from a single sample in a study of CD8+CD57+ T cells in acquired aplastic anemia (dated by TCRdb to the late 2010s). The listed sequencing device is Illumina HiSeq 2000. Genomic DNA served as template for TCR beta VDJ combination and CDR3 sequence profiling. TCRdb applied fastp at Q25 and MiXCR to the public reads, then kept only in-frame beta chains. Duplicate CDR3 protein sequences are folded into a single record with the most common DNA and genes. The sample table lists 200,000 to 250,000 distinct CDR3 sequences, approximately 51% of them with a count of one. 20% of the sample is taken by the ten largest. Expansion of CD8+CD57+ cells had been shown by flow cytometry in the patients chosen for sequencing. What was sequenced was sorted CD4+, CD8+, or CD8+CD57+ T cells (not recorded which) from PBMCs. These receptors came from a human donor with aplastic anemia.

This clonotype was recorded many times. This chain links TRBV5-1 with TRBJ2-2; D is unresolved. The germline gives CDR1 SGHRS, CDR2 YFSETQ. This CDR3 has 14 residues. The V and J ends lost 0 bases and 2 bases respectively, with 5 bases between them. CDR3 residues: CASSLVVNTGELFF. The CDR3 bases are TGCGCCAGCAGCTTGGTAGTTAACACCGGGGAGCTGTTTTTT.

Regarding this clonotype: The junction and the germline gene differ at one end; a read error may be behind it. The chain uses TRBV7-9 and TRBJ2-1; 16 bases are a match to TRBD2. CDR1 SEHNR and CDR2 FQNEAQ come from the germline V gene (reference sequence). The CDR3 contains 17 residues. CDR3 sequence: CAGSGTSGGAGYNEQFF. As DNA, the CDR3 is TGTGCCGGCAGCGGGACTAGCGGGGGGGCTGGATACAATGAGCAGTTCTTC.

This clonotype was seen repeatedly, ten times or more. The chain recombines TRBV20-1 with TRBJ1-1; tentative D call: TRBD1 (6 bases). Trimming pared 6 bases from V and 1 base from J, leaving 21 bases between. The germline gives CDR1 DFQATT, CDR2 SNEGSKA (reference sequence). The CDR3 contains 16 residues. DNA for the CDR3: TGCAGTGCCCCCCCCCGGGCACGGGGACAGAACACTGAAGCTTTCTTT. Protein: CSAPPRARGQNTEAFF.

Only one count was recorded for this clonotype. This chain connects TRBV19 to TRBJ2-4; D is perhaps TRBD2 (6 bases). The ends were cut back, 5 bases at V and 1 base at J, with 12 bases in the middle. Germline V gives CDR1 LNHDA, CDR2 SQIVND (reference sequence). The CDR3 covers 15 residues. The CDR3 region has the DNA TGTGCCAGTAGTTCCCTCGGAGGGGCCAAAAACATTCAGTACTTC. It codes for CASSSLGGAKNIQYF.

This clonotype occurred many times. The rearrangement joins TRBV5-6 to TRBJ2-7; 10 bases map to TRBD1. J lost 2 bases, V lost 5 bases, and 7 bases had no gene match. The CDR3 spans 15 residues. Per germline, CDR1 SGHDT and CDR2 YYEEEE. The CDR3 spells CASSPGTGAPYEQYF. DNA for the CDR3: TGTGCCAGCAGTCCCGGGACAGGGGCCCCCTACGAGCAGTACTTC.

There are a few counts of this clonotype. The rearrangement joins TRBV6-1 to TRBJ2-7; perhaps D is TRBD1 or TRBD2 (5 bases each). This CDR3 contains 13 residues. Looked up from germline, CDR1 is MNHNS and CDR2 is SASEGT. The ends were cut back, 4 bases at V and 2 bases at J, with 9 bases in the middle. The DNA for the CDR3 is TGTGCCAGCAGTGCGGTGGGGGCCTACGAGCAGTACTTC. The encoded protein is CASSAVGAYEQYF.

This clonotype appeared a few times. This rearrangement joins TRBV3-1 to TRBJ2-1; D uncertain. The germline CDR1 and CDR2 sequences are LGHDT and YNNKEL (reference sequence). CDR3 length equals 11 residues. V lost 4 bases and J lost 9, with 7 bases in between. The CDR3 DNA sequence: TGTGCCAGCAGCCGGGCGCCTGAGCAGTTCTTC. This translates into CASSRAPEQFF.

The chain has TRBV15 and TRBJ1-3, with D possibly matching TRBD1 (5 bases). The CDR3 loop spans 14 amino acids. CDR1 and CDR2 (germline): LNHNV, YYDKDF (reference sequence). Trimming took off 9 bases at V and 4 bases at J, with 16 bases between the two ends. The DNA for the CDR3 is TGTGCCACGGAGATGGGGGGGTCCGGAAACACCATATATTTT. As protein: CATEMGGSGNTIYF.

The CDR3 DNA sequence: TGTGCCAGCAGTGAATGGGGAACTGAAGCTTTCTTT. Protein sequence: CASSEWGTEAFF. This chain links TRBV7-9 with TRBJ1-1; D remains unclear. V shed 6 bases and J shed 5 bases, with 10 bases lying between them. The V gene's germline CDR1 is SEHNR and CDR2 FQNEAQ (reference sequence). The CDR3 length is 12 residues.

This clonotype was counted once. Because the CDR3's place on the DNA is in doubt, the DNA is left out and the CDR3 is given as listed by TCRdb. This chain joins TRBV7-8 and TRBJ1-1. 12 amino acids form the CDR3, both terminal residues included. CDR1 is SGHVS, CDR2 FQNEAQ, per germline. CDR3 in amino acids: CASSFGGGSVFF.

This clonotype was seen once. This could be a read error, since a much larger clone is one nucleotide away. The J gene is TRBJ1-1, the V gene TRBV30; 10 bases line up with TRBD1. Germline assignment: CDR1 GTSNPN and CDR2 SVGIG (reference sequence). The CDR3 is 12 amino acids. The CDR3 sequence is CAWIDRGREASF. CDR3 sequence (DNA): TGTGCCTGGATTGACAGGGGGCGGGAAGCTTCCTTT.

This rearrangement joins TRBV6-5 to TRBJ2-2, with D possibly TRBD2 on 7 matching bases. The V end lost 6 bases, the J end lost 6 bases, and 20 bases lay between the germline ends. The CDR3 sequence is 16 residues long. Germline lookup yields CDR1 MNHEY and CDR2 SVGAGI. The chain's CDR3 is CASSSRTGGEAGELFF. The DNA for the CDR3 is TGTGCCAGCAGCTCCCGGACGGGGGGCGAGGCCGGGGAGCTGTTTTTT.

V and J are TRBV30 and TRBJ1-1; D is possibly TRBD1 (5 bases). The germline V and J ends were trimmed by 0 bases and 7 bases, with 15 bases remaining between them. The CDR3 covers 14 residues. The germline CDR1 and CDR2 sequences are GTSNPN and SVGIG (reference sequence). CDR3 protein: CAWSVLGRTGEAFF. Written as DNA, the CDR3 is TGTGCCTGGAGTGTACTGGGGAGAACAGGTGAAGCTTTCTTT.

V is TRBV19 and J is TRBJ2-1; maybe TRBD2 (5 bases). The germline gives CDR1 LNHDA, CDR2 SQIVND (reference sequence). The CDR3 spans 15 residues. The V and J ends lost 5 bases and 4 bases respectively, with 15 bases between them. CDR3 sequence (DNA): TGTGCCAGTAGTCGATCTCGGGGAGATTACAATGAGCAGTTCTTC. This sequence encodes CASSRSRGDYNEQFF.

In regard to this clonotype: A much bigger clone sits one base away, suggesting this may be a read error. The genes are TRBV6-4 and TRBJ1-2; TRBD1 matches at 9 bases. Germline-derived CDR1 and CDR2 are MRHNA and SNTAGT. V trimming: 3 bases; J trimming: 8 bases; junction bases outside the gene matches: 4. The CDR3 has 13 amino acids. This CDR3 is CASSEDRGQGYTF. Written as DNA, the CDR3 is TGTGCCAGCAGTGAGGACAGGGGCCAGGGCTACACCTTC.

In its sample, this clonotype was seen once. The CDR3 here is CASSRGQGAFGYTF. CDR3 DNA sequence: TGCGCCAGCAGCCGGGGACAGGGGGCGTTTGGCTACACCTTC. This chain uses TRBV4-3 with TRBJ1-2, with 12 bases that match TRBD1. The length of the CDR3 is 14 residues. CDR1 is LGHNA, CDR2 YSLEER, per germline. Trimming at V came to 4 bases and at J to 7 bases, leaving 4 bases not matched to a gene.

The V and J genes are TRBV25-1 and TRBJ2-3, with 12 bases matching TRBD2. The CDR3 extends over 14 amino acids. CDR1 MGHDK and CDR2 SYGVNS come from the germline V gene. The V segment lost 7 bases and the J segment 5 bases; nucleotides outside the gene matches: 4. Here the CDR3 DNA reads TGTGCCAGCATCTCGGGACTAGCGGGAGATACGCAGTATTTT. Protein: CASISGLAGDTQYF.

The DNA of the CDR3 is TGTGCCAGCAGCTTTGCAGGGAGCTCCTACAATGAGCAGTTCTTC. This gives the protein CASSFAGSSYNEQFF. This rearrangement joins TRBV11-1 to TRBJ2-1, with D perhaps given as TRBD1 or TRBD2 (5 bases each). V lost 3 bases and J lost 0, with 9 bases in between. Looked up from germline, CDR1 is SGHAT and CDR2 is FQDESV (reference sequence). The length of the CDR3 is 15 residues.

V is TRBV19 and J is TRBJ1-1; D unresolved. This CDR3 comprises 15 residues. CDR1 LNHDA and CDR2 SQIVND come from the germline V gene (reference sequence). Trimming shortened V by 9 bases and J by 0 bases, and 17 bases separated the two germline ends. CDR3 loop: CASNPDLYMNTEAFF. DNA for the CDR3: TGTGCCAGCAATCCGGACCTTTACATGAACACTGAAGCTTTCTTT.

This clonotype turned up a few times. The chain carries TRBV2 and TRBJ1-5, with D perhaps matching TRBD1 (5 bases). The CDR3 extends over 15 amino acids. Germline CDR1 and CDR2: SNHLY and FYNNEI. V was shortened by 1 base and J by 3 bases, with 10 bases between the two germline ends. For the CDR3, the DNA is TGTGCCAGCAGTGAAGGGGGCCTTCCCAATCAGCCCCAGCATTTT. Translated, it gives CASSEGGLPNQPQHF.

The chain recombines TRBV19 with TRBJ1-5; D unclear. The CDR3 totals 13 residues. Germline lookup yields CDR1 LNHDA and CDR2 SQIVND (reference sequence). The V end was cut by 11 bases, the J end by 2 bases, with 13 bases between. The CDR3 protein is CALGRRGNQPQHF. The CDR3 coding sequence is TGTGCCCTCGGCAGGAGGGGCAATCAGCCCCAGCATTTT. The complete variable domain, with remaining parts taken from reference TRBV19 and TRBJ1-5, reads DGGITQSPKYLFRKEGQNVTLSCEQNLNHDAMYWYRQDPGQGLRLIYYSQIVNDFQKGDIAEGYSVSREKKESFPLTVTSAQKNPTAFYLCALGRRGNQPQHFGDGTRLSIL.

The CDR3 DNA sequence: TGTGCCAGTAGTGCCCCCGGGACAGGGAACACTGAAGCTTTCTTT. It encodes CASSAPGTGNTEAFF. This chain connects TRBV19 to TRBJ1-1, with TRBD1 matching 8 bases. The CDR3 has 15 residues. After removal of 5 bases from V and 1 base from J, the junction contained 6 bases not matched to a gene. The germline gives CDR1 LNHDA, CDR2 SQIVND (reference sequence).

The chain recombines TRBV11-2 with TRBJ2-7, with a weak D call TRBD1 (6 bases). The CDR3 has 15 residues. In germline, CDR1 is SGHAT, CDR2 FQNNGV. V was shortened by 7 bases and J by 2 bases, with 18 bases between the two germline ends. The CDR3: CASTVTGLNAYEQYF. CDR3 nucleotide sequence: TGTGCCAGCACCGTGACAGGCCTAAATGCCTACGAGCAGTACTTC. The variable domain in full, completed from reference TRBV11-2 and TRBJ2-7, reads EAGVAQSPRYKIIEKRQSVAFWCNPISGHATLYWYQQILGQGPKLLIQFQNNGVVDDSQLPKDRFSAERLKGVDSTLKIQPAKLEDSAVYLCASTVTGLNAYEQYFGPGTRLTVT.

This clonotype was picked up one time. The V gene is TRBV6-1, the J gene TRBJ2-7; 8 nucleotides agree with TRBD1. The trim removed 11 bases at V and 7 bases at J, leaving 10 bases unmatched. Germline-derived CDR1 and CDR2 are MNHNS and SASEGT. The CDR3 contains 12 residues. For the CDR3, the DNA is TGTGCCGGCGGACAGGGAATAATGGAGCAGTACTTC. It yields the protein CAGGQGIMEQYF.

The rearrangement uses TRBV5-1 and TRBJ2-7; 10 bases are a match to TRBD1. There are 15 residues in the CDR3. Germline values: CDR1 SGHRS, CDR2 YFSETQ. V lost 1 base and J lost 5; bases outside the gene matches: 6. CDR3 amino acids: CASSLSRDRGHEQYF. CDR3 in DNA: TGCGCCAGCAGCTTGTCTAGGGACAGGGGCCACGAGCAGTACTTC.

The sample holds many counts of this clonotype. V and J are TRBV20-1 and TRBJ2-5; TRBD2 matches at 8 bases. Germline V CDR1 and CDR2: DFQATT, SNEGSKA (reference sequence). Trimming cost V 0 bases and J 5 bases; bases outside gene matches: 11. The CDR3 length is 16 residues. CDR3 nucleotides: TGCAGTGCTAGAGATCTTCGGGGGGGCCAGATGGAGACCCAGTACTTC. Protein: CSARDLRGGQMETQYF.

As concerns this clonotype: A much larger clonotype is one base distant, so this may be a read error. The chain has TRBV9 and TRBJ2-7; 8 nucleotides agree with TRBD2. V gave up 0 bases and J gave up 1 base; unmatched junction bases: 6. The CDR3 is made up of 16 amino acids. Germline CDR1 and CDR2: SGDLS and YYNGEE. The CDR3 here is CASSVGPAGASYEQYF. The CDR3 coding sequence is TGTGCCAGCAGCGTAGGACCAGCGGGGGCTTCCTACGAGCAGTACTTC.